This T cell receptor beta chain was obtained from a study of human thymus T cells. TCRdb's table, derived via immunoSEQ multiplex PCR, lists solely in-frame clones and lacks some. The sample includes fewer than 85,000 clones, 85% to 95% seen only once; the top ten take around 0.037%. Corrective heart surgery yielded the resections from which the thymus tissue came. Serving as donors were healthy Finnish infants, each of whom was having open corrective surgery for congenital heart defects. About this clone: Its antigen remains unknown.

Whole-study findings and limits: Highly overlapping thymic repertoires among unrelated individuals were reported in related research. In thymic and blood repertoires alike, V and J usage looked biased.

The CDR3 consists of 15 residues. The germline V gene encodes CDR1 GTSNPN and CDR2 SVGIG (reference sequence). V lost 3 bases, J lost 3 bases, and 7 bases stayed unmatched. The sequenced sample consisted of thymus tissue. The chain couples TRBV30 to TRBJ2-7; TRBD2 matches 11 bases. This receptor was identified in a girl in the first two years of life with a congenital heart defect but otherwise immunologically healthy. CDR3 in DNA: TGTGCCTGGAGCACTAGCGGGAGAAAGGACTACGAGCAGTACTTC. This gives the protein CAWSTSGRKDYEQYF.